This T cell receptor beta chain originates from a study of T cell responses to AZD1222 COVID-19 vaccine. Here immunoSEQ multiplex PCR was the method, and the copy in TCRdb shows in-frame clones only, minus some. The sample includes around 100,000 clones, about 88% of them seen just once. Study-wide points: Among AZD1222 vaccinees, only five to seven were seropositive at baseline.

As concerns this clone: Its cognate antigen is unknown.

This sequence originates from an adult in good health. The sequencing here drew on peripheral blood, taken on day 0 of AZD1222 vaccination.

The CDR3 region is CASSFPQGVWGYTF. The CDR3 DNA sequence: TGTGCCAGCAGCTTTCCTCAGGGTGTATGGGGCTACACCTTC. This rearrangement joins TRBV5-5 to TRBJ1-2; D possibly corresponds to TRBD1 (5 bases). The CDR3 runs to 14 residues. The germline V gene encodes CDR1 SGHKS and CDR2 YYEKEE (reference sequence). V was pared by 2 bases and J by 8 bases, with 16 bases between.